Sequencing of this T cell receptor beta chain was carried out in a study of blood T cell repertoires in COVID-19. The CDR3 has 15 residues. The V segment lost 1 base and the J segment 7 bases; nucleotides outside the gene matches: 4. CDR1 and CDR2 from the germline V gene are LGHNA and YNFKEQ. Libraries were prepared by immunoSEQ multiplex PCR; TCRdb keeps only in-frame clonotypes and omits some of them. Of about 230,000 clones listed, around 84% are singletons. The TCR originated in a man between 50 and 59 years old with COVID-19, enrolled during active disease. The chain has TRBV4-2 and TRBJ1-6; TRBD1 matches 7 bases. The sequenced material came from peripheral blood. The CDR3 spells CASSQGRGNNSPLHF. The CDR3 nucleotides are TGTGCCAGCAGCCAAGGCAGGGGGAACAATTCACCCCTCCACTTT.